This T cell receptor (beta chain) derives from a study of T cell responses to AZD1222 COVID-19 vaccine. Per the germline V gene, CDR1 is GTSNPN and CDR2 is SVGIG (reference sequence). Trimming took 2 bases from V and 3 from J, leaving 16 bases between them. CDR3 length: 15 residues. Study observations and caveats: The sample set comprised mostly white British donors with more females, and clonal diversity was possibly underestimated.

About this clone itself: The antigen is unknown.

Measured with immunoSEQ multiplex PCR; TCRdb has only the in-frame clones, and not every one. The table lists tens of thousands of clones, 75% to 95% of them singletons. The sample here was peripheral blood, taken on day 0 of MenACWY control vaccination. This sequence originates from an adult in good health. The chain is built from TRBV30 and TRBJ1-2, with D possibly TRBD1 on 5 matching bases. For the CDR3, the DNA is TGTGCCTGGAGTCGGGAGGGGATAATGTACTATGGCTACACCTTC. It encodes CAWSREGIMYYGYTF.